This T cell receptor (beta chain) was documented in a study of T cells in Graves' hyperthyroidism and ophthalmopathy. Amplified TCR beta CDR3 regions came from RNA transcripts. The HTBI set primed first-round TCR CDR3 RT-PCR. MiXCR was run by TCRdb on the multiplex PCR reads, yielding one entry per CDR3 protein. Counted here are 350,000 to 450,000 distinct CDR3 sequences, roughly 17% occurring once; the ten biggest clones make up approximately 30%. This clonotype was seen a few times. This sequence originates from a woman aged 25-40 years with Graves' hyperthyroidism that later progressed to Graves' ophthalmopathy. Source material: blood.

The CDR3 DNA is TGCGCCAGCAGCTGGTGGGCCCCTAGCACAGATACGCAGTATTTT. The encoded protein is CASSWWAPSTDTQYF. The gene calls are TRBV5-1 and TRBJ2-3; D remains unclear. CDR3 length: 15 amino acids. The germline CDR1 and CDR2 sequences are SGHRS and YFSETQ. V lost 3 bases and J lost 0, with 11 bases in between.